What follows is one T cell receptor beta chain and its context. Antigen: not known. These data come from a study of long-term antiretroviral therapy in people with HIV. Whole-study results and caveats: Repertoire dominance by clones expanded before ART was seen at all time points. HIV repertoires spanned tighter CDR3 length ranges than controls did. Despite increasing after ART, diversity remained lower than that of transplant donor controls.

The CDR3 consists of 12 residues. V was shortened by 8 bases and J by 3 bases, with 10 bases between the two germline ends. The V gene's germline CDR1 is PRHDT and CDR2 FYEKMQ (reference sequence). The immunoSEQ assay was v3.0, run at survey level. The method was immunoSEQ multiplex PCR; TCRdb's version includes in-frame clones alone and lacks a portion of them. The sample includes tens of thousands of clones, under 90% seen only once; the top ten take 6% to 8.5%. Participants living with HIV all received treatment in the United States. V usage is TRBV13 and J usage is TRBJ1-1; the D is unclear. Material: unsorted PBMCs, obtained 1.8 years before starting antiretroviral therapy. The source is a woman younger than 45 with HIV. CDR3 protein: CASGQADTEAFF. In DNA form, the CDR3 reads TGTGCCAGCGGGCAGGCCGACACTGAAGCTTTCTTT.